This TCR beta chain was recovered during a study of blood T cell repertoires in COVID-19. Trimming removed 6 bases from V and 4 bases from J, with 12 bases in between. CDR3 size: 13 residues. The germline V gene encodes CDR1 SQVTM and CDR2 ANQGSEA. TCRdb's table, derived via immunoSEQ multiplex PCR, lists solely in-frame clones and lacks some. Here the sample spans hundreds of thousands of clones, 90% being singletons. The genes are TRBV29-1 and TRBJ2-2; D gene ambiguous. The sample consisted of PBMCs or T cells enriched from blood (not recorded which). The TCR sequence derives from a man in his thirties or forties who had been exposed to COVID-19. CDR3 nucleotides: TGCAGCGTCTTGAGGATGGGCACCGGGGAGCTGTTTTTT. As protein: CSVLRMGTGELFF.